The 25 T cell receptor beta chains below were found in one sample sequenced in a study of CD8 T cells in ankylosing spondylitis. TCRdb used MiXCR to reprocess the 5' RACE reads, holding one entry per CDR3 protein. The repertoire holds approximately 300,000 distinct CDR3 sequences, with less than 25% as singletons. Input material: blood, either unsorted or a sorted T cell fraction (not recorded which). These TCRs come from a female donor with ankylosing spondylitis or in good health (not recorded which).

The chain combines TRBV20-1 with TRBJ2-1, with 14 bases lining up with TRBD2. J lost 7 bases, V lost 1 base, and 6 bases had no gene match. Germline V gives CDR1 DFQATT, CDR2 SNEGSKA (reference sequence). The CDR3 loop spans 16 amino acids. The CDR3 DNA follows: TGCAGTGCTAGAGCCGGGACTAGCGGGAGTAGGAATGAGCAGTTCTTC. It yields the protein CSARAGTSGSRNEQFF.

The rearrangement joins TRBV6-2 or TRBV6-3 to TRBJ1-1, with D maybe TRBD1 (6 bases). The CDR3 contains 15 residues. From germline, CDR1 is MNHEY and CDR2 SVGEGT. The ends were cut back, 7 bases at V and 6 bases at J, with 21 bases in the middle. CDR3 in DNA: TGTGCCAGCAACCCAGGGGCTCTAAAGGTCCCTGAAGCTTTCTTT. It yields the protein CASNPGALKVPEAFF.

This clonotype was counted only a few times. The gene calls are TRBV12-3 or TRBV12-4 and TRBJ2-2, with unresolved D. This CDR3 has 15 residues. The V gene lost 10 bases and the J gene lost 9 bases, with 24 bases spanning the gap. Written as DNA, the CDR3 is TGTGCCACCAAAAAGGGCCGGATCGAGACGAGGGAGCTGTTTTTT. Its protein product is CATKKGRIETRELFF.

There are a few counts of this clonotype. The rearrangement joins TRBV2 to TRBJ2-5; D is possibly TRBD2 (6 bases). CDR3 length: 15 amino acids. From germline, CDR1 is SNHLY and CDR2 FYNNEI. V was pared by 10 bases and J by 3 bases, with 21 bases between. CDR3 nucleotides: TGTGCCATTCCCTGGGACTCCGGGGATGAAGAGACCCAGTACTTC. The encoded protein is CAIPWDSGDEETQYF.

CDR3 sequence: CASRPRTGVGYTF. CDR3 coding DNA: TGTGCCAGCAGACCCCGGACAGGGGTCGGCTACACCTTC. The chain combines TRBV6-6 with TRBJ1-2; 9 positions match TRBD1. The CDR3 loop spans 13 amino acids. The germline gives CDR1 MNHNY, CDR2 SVGAGI (reference sequence). After removal of 6 bases from V and 8 bases from J, the junction contained 7 bases not matched to a gene.

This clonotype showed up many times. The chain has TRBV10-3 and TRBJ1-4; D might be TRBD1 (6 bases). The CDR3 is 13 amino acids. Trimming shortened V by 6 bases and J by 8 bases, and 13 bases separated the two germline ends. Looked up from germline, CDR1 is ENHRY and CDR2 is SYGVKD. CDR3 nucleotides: TGTGCCATCAGGGACAGCCAGGGGGAAAAACTGTTTTTT. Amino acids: CAIRDSQGEKLFF.

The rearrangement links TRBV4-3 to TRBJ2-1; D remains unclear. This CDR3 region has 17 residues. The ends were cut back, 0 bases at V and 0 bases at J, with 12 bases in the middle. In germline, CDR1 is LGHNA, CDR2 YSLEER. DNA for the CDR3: TGCGCCAGCAGCCAAGATCCACGCGGAAGCTCCTACAATGAGCAGTTCTTC. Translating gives CASSQDPRGSSYNEQFF.

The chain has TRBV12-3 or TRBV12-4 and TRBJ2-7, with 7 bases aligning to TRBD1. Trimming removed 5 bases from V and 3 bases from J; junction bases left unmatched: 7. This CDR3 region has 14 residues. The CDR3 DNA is TGTGCCAGCAGTCCTATGGGACAGTACTACGAGCAGTACTTC. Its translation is CASSPMGQYYEQYF.

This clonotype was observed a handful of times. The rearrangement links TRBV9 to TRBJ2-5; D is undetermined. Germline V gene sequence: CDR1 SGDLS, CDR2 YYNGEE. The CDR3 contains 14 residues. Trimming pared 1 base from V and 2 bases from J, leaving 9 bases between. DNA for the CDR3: TGTGCCAGCAGCGTAAGGCAGACTCAAGAGACCCAGTACTTC. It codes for CASSVRQTQETQYF.

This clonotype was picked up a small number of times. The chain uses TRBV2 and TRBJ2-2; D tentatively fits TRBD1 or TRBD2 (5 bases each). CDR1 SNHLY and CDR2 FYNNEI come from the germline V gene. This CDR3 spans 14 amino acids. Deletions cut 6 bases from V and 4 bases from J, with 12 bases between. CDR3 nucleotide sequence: TGTGCCAGCAGCCAGGGACGTGGCACCGGGGAGCTGTTTTTT. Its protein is CASSQGRGTGELFF. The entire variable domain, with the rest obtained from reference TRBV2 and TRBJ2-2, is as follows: EPEVTQTPSHQVTQMGQEVILRCVPISNHLYFYWYRQILGQKVEFLVSFYNNEISEKSEIFDDQFSVERPDGSNFTLKIRSTKLEDSAMYFCASSQGRGTGELFFGEGSRLTVL.

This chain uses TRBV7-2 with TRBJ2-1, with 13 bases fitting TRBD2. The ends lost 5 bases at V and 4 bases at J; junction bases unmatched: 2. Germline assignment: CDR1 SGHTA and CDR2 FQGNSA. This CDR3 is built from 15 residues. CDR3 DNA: TGTGCCAGCAGCATGACTAGCGGGGGGTACAATGAGCAGTTCTTC. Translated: CASSMTSGGYNEQFF.

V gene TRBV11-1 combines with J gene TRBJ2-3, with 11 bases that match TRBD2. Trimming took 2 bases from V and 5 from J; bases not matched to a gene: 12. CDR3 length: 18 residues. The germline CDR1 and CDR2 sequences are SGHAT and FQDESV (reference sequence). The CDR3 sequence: CASSLRGTSGDRIDTQYF. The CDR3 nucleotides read TGTGCCAGCAGCTTAAGGGGGACTAGCGGAGACCGGATAGATACGCAGTATTTT.

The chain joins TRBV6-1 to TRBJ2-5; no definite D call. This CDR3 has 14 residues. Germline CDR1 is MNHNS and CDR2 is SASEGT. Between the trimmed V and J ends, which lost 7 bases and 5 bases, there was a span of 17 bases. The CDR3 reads CASTPLGRPETQYF. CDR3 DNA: TGTGCCAGCACCCCCTTGGGCAGGCCGGAGACCCAGTACTTC.

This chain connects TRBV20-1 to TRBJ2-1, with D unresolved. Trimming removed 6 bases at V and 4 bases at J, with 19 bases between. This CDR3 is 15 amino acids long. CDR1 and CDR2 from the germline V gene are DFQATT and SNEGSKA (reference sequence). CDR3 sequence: CSARTDPRAYNEQFF. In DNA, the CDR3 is TGCAGTGCCAGGACGGACCCGCGAGCATACAATGAGCAGTTCTTC.

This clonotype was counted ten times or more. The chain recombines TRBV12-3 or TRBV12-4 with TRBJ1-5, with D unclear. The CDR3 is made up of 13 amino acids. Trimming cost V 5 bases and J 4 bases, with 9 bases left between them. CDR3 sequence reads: CASSLSENQPQHF. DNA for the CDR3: TGTGCCAGCAGTCTCTCAGAGAATCAGCCCCAGCATTTT.

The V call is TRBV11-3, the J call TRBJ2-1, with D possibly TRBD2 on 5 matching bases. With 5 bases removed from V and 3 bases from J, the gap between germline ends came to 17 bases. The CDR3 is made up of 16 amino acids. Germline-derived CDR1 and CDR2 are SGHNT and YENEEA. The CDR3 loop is CASSPAPGENYNEQFF. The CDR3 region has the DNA TGTGCCAGCAGCCCAGCCCCTGGGGAGAACTACAATGAGCAGTTCTTC. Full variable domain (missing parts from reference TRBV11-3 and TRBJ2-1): EAGVVQSPRYKIIEKKQPVAFWCNPISGHNTLYWYLQNLGQGPELLIRYENEEAVDDSQLPKDRFSAERLKGVDSTLKIQPAELGDSAVYLCASSPAPGENYNEQFFGPGTRLTVL.

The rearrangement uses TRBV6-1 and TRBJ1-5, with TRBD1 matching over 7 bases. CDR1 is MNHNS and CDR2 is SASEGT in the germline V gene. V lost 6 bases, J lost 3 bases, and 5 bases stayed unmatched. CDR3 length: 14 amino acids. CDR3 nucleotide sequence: TGTGCCAGCAGGCCTGACAGGGCCAATCAGCCCCAGCATTTT. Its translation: CASRPDRANQPQHF.

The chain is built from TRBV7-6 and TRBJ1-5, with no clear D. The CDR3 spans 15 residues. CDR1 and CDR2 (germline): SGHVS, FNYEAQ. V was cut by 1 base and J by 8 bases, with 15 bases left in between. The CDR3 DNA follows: TGTGCCAGCAGCTTAGATCTGGGTCCGAGGGAGCCCCAGCATTTT. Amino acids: CASSLDLGPREPQHF.

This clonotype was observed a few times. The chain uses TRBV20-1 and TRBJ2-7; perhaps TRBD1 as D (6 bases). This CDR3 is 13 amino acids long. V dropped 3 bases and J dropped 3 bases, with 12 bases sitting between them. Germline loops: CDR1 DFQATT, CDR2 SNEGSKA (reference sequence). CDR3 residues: CSASAGANYEQYF. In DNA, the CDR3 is TGCAGTGCTAGCGCAGGGGCGAACTACGAGCAGTACTTC.

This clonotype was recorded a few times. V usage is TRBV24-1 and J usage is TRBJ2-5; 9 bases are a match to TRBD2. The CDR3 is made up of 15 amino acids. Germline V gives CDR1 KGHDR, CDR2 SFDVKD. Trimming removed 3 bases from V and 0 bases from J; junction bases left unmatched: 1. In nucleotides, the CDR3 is TGTGCCACCAGTGATACTAGCGGGTACCAAGAGACCCAGTACTTC. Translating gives CATSDTSGYQETQYF.

The DNA for the CDR3 is TGTGCCAGCAGCCTAGTCGGGGACAGGGGTTCACCCCTCCACTTT. The encoded protein is CASSLVGDRGSPLHF. The chain carries TRBV7-2 and TRBJ1-6; 10 bases are a match to TRBD1. The CDR3 totals 15 residues. Looked up from germline, CDR1 is SGHTA and CDR2 is FQGNSA. V was pared by 5 bases and J by 9 bases, with 7 bases of the junction left unmatched.

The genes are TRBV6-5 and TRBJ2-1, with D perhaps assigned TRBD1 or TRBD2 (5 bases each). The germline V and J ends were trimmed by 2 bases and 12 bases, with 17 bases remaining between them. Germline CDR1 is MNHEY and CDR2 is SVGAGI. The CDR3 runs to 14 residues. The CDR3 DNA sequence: TGTGCCAGCAGTTACGAGGGGTTCGGTCACGGGCAGTTCTTC. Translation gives CASSYEGFGHGQFF.

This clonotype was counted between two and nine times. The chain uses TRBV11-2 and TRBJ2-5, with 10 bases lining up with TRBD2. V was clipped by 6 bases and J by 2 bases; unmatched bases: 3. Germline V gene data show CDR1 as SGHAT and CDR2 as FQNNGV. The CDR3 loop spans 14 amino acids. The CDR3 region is CASSLAGEQETQYF. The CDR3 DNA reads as TGTGCCAGCAGTCTAGCGGGGGAGCAAGAGACCCAGTACTTC.

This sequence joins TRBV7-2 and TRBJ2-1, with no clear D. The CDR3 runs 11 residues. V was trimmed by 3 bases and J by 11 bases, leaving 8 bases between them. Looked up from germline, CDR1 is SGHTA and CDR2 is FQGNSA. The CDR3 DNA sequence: TGTGCCAGCAGCTTGGGCCCGAAGCAGTTCTTC. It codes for CASSLGPKQFF.

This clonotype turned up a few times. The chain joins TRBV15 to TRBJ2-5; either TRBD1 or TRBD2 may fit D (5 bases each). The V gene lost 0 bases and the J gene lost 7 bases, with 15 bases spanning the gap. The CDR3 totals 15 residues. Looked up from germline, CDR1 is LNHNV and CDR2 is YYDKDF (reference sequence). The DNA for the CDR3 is TGTGCCACCAGCAGAGATGCCCGGGGACGCGGGACCCAGTACTTC. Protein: CATSRDARGRGTQYF.